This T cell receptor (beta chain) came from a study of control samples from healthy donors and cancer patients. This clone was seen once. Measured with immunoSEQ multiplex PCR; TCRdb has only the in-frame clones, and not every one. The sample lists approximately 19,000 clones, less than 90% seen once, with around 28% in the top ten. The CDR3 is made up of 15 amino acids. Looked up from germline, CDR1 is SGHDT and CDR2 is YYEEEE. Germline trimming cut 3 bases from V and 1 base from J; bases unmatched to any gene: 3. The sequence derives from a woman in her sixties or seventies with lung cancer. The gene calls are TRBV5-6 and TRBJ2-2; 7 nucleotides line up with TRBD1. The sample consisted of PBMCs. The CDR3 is CASSSGQVNTGELFF. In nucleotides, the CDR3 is TGTGCCAGCAGCTCAGGACAGGTGAACACCGGGGAGCTGTTTTTT.